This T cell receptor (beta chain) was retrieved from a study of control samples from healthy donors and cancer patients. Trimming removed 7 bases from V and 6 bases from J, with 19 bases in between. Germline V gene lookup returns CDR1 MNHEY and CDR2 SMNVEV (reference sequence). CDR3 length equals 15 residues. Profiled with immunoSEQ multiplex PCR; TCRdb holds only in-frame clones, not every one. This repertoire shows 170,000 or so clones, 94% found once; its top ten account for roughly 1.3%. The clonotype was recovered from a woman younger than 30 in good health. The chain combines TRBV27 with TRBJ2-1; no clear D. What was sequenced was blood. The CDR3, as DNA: TGTGCCAGCATCTCCACGCTACATTGGGGCAATGAGCAGTTCTTC. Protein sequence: CASISTLHWGNEQFF.